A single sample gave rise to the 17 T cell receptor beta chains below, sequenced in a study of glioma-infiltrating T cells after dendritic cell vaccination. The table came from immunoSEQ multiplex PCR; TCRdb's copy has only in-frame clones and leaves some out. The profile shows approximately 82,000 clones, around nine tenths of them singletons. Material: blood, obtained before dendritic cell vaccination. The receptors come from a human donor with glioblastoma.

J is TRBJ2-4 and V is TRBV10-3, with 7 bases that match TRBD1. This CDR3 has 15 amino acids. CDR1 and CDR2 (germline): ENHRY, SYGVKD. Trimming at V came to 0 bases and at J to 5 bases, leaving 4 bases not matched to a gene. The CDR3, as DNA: TGTGCCATCAGTGAGTCCAGGACAGGCGAAAACATTCAGTACTTC. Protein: CAISESRTGENIQYF.

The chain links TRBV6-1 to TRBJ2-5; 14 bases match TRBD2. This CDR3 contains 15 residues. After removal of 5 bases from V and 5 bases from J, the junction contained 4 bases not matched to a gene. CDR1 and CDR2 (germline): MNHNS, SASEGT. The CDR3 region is CASSKGLAGVETQYF. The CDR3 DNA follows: TGTGCCAGCAGTAAGGGACTAGCGGGAGTTGAGACCCAGTACTTC.

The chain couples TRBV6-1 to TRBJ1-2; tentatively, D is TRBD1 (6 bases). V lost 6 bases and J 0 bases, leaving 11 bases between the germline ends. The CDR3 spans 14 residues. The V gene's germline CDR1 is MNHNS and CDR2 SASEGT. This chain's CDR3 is CASSRGAANYGYTF. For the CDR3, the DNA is TGTGCCAGCAGCCGGGGGGCAGCTAACTATGGCTACACCTTC.

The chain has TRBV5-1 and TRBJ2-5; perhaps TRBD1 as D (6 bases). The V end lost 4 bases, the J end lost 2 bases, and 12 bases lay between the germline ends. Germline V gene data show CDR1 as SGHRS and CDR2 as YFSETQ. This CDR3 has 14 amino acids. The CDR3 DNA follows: TGCGCCAGCAGCCCACCCGACAGGCAAGAGACCCAGTACTTC. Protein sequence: CASSPPDRQETQYF.

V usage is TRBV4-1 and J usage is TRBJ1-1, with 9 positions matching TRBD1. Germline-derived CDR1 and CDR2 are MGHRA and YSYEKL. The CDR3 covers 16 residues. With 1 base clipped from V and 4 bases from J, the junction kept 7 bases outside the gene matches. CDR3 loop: CASSQGSGTGSTEAFF. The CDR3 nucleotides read TGCGCCAGCAGCCAAGGTTCAGGGACAGGGAGCACTGAAGCTTTCTTT.

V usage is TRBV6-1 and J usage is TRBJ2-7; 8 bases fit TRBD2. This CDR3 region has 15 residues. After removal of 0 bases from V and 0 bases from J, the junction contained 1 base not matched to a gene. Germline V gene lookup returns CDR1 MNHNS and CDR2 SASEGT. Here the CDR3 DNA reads TGTGCCAGCAGTGAAGCGAGCGGGGGCTCCTACGAGCAGTACTTC. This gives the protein CASSEASGGSYEQYF.

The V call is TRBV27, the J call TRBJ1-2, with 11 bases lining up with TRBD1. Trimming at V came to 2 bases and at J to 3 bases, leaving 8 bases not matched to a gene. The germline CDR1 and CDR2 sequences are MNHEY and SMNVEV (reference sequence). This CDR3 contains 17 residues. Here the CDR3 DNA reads TGTGCCAGCAGTTTAAGTGGACAGGGGGCGCTTTACTATGGCTACACCTTC. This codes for CASSLSGQGALYYGYTF.

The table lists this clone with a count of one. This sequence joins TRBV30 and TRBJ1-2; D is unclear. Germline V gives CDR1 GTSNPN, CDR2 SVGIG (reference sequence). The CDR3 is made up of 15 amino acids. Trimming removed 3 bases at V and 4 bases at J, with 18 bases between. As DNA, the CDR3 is TGTGCCTGGAGCGAAAAGGGAGGGCAGTTCTATGGCTACACCTTC. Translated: CAWSEKGGQFYGYTF.

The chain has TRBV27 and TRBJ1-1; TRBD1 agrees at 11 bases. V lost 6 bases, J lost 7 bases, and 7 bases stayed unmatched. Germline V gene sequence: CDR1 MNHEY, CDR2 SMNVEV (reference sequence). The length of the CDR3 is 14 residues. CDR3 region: CASRTGTGGVEAFF. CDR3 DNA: TGTGCCAGCAGAACCGGGACAGGGGGGGTTGAAGCTTTCTTT.

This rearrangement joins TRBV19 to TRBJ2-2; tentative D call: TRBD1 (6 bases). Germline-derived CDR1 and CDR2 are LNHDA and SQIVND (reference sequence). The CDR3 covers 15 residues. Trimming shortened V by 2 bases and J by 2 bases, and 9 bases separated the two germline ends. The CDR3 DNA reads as TGTGCCAGTAGTATAAGCAGGGGAAACACCGGGGAGCTGTTTTTT. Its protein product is CASSISRGNTGELFF. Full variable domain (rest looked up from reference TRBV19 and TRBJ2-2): DGGITQSPKYLFRKEGQNVTLSCEQNLNHDAMYWYRQDPGQGLRLIYYSQIVNDFQKGDIAEGYSVSREKKESFPLTVTSAQKNPTAFYLCASSISRGNTGELFFGEGSRLTVL.

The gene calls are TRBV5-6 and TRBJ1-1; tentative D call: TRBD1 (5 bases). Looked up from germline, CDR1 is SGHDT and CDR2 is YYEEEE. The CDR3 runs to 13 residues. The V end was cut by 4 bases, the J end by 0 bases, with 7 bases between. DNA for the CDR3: TGTGCCAGCAGCGGAGGGGTGAACACTGAAGCTTTCTTT. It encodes CASSGGVNTEAFF.

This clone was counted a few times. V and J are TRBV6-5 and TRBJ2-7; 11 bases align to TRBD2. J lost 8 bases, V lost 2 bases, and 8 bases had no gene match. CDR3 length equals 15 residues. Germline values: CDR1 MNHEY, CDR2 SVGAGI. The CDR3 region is CASSYELAGGGKQYF. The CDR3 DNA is TGTGCCAGCAGTTACGAGCTAGCGGGGGGCGGGAAGCAGTACTTC.

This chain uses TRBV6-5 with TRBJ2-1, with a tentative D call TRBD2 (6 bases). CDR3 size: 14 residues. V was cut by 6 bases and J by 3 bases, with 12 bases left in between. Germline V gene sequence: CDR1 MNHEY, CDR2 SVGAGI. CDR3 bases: TGTGCCAGCAGCAGAAGCGGGTTCTACAATGAGCAGTTCTTC. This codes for CASSRSGFYNEQFF.

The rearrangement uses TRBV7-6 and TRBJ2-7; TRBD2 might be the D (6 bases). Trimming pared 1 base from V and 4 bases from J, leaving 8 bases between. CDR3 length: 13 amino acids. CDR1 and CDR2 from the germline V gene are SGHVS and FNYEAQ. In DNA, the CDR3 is TGTGCCAGCAGCTTAGAACGGGAGTACGAGCAGTACTTC. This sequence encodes CASSLEREYEQYF.

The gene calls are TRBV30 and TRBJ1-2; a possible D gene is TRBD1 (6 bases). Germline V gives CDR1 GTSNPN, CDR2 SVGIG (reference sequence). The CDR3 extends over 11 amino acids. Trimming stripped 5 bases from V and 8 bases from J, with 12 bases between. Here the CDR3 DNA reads TGTGCCTGGTTCCAGGGGCGAGGCTACACCTTC. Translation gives CAWFQGRGYTF.

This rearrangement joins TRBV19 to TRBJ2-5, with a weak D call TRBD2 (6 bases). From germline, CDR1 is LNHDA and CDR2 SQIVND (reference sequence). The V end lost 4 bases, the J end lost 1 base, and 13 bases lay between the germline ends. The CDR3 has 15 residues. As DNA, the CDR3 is TGTGCCAGTAGTAATTCCGGGGACTTCCAAGAGACCCAGTACTTC. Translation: CASSNSGDFQETQYF.

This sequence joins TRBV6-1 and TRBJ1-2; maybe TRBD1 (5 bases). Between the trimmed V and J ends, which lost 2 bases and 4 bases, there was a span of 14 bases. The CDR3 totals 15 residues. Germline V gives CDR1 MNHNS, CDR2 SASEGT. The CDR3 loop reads CASSEYGTGIYGYTF. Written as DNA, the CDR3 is TGTGCCAGCAGTGAATATGGAACAGGCATCTATGGCTACACCTTC.